The clone carrying this T cell receptor (beta chain) was recorded once. The data were taken from a study of blood T cell repertoires in COVID-19. V was cut by 6 bases and J by 5 bases, with 14 bases left in between. The CDR3 is made up of 15 amino acids. Germline V gene sequence: CDR1 LGHNA, CDR2 YSLEER. Using immunoSEQ multiplex PCR, the repertoire was profiled, and TCRdb retains in-frame clones only, with some absent. Counted here are about 370,000 clones, 89% occurring once; the ten biggest clones make up around 3%. Sequenced input: peripheral blood. This TCR was sampled from a woman in her 30s with COVID-19, enrolled during active disease. This chain joins TRBV4-3 and TRBJ1-6, with D possibly TRBD1 on 5 matching bases. CDR3 DNA: TGCGCCAGCAGTCCAATTGACAGTGATAATTCACCCCTCCACTTT. Translation: CASSPIDSDNSPLHF.